A selection of T cell receptor beta chains follows, all from one sample in a study of TIL therapy for anti-PD-1-resistant metastatic lung cancer. Sequenced by immunoSEQ multiplex PCR; TCRdb stores in-frame clones only, minus some. The sample yields approximately 97,000 clones, just over 65% seen once. Sequenced material: tumor tissue, taken at baseline. Every receptor here comes from a person between 30 and 79 years old with non-small cell lung cancer. Both conserved end residues are part of each CDR3. A D gene is named only where the DNA matches it firmly. Clone size is not always given. Where it is, it says once, few, many or a class for expanded clones.

cdr3_nt,cdr3_aa,v_call,clone_size,j_call,d_call
TGTGCCAGTAGTATAGTAACGGACCCTACCAGATACAATGAGCAGTTCTTC,CASSIVTDPTRYNEQFF,TRBV19,once,TRBJ2-1,NA
TGTGCCAGCAGCTTGCCCTCCAAAAACATTCAGTACTTC,CASSLPSKNIQYF,TRBV5-4,NA,TRBJ2-4,NA
TGTGCCACCAGCGGAGACTCCATCACCGGGGAGCTGTTTTTT,CATSGDSITGELFF,TRBV15,NA,TRBJ2-2,NA
TGTGCCAGCAGCCAAGAAAGGACCCAGTACTTC,CASSQERTQYF,TRBV14,NA,TRBJ2-5,NA
TGTGCCAGCAGCTCCGGCATTGGAGCGGGGGGCGGTAAGACCCAGTACTTC,CASSSGIGAGGGKTQYF,TRBV7-2,many,TRBJ2-5,TRBD2
TGTGCCATCAGTGCGGGGATTAGTACGGAGACCCAGTACTTC,CAISAGISTETQYF,TRBV10-3,once,TRBJ2-5,NA
TGTGCCAGCAGCTCCCGCCCCCGCACCGGGGAGCTGTTTTTT,CASSSRPRTGELFF,TRBV7-3,NA,TRBJ2-2,NA
TGTGCCAGCAGTCGGTCTAGCGGGGGGGCCCCTAGCACAGATACGCAGTATTTT,CASSRSSGGAPSTDTQYF,TRBV7-9,few,TRBJ2-3,TRBD2
TGTGCCAGCAGCTTAAGTGGGACACCCAACTACGAGCAGTACTTC,CASSLSGTPNYEQYF,TRBV7-9,once,TRBJ2-7,NA
TGTGCCAGCAGTTACTCTGATAATCTTCCTGAAGCTTTCTTT,CASSYSDNLPEAFF,TRBV6-2/TRBV6-3,NA,TRBJ1-1,NA
TGTGCCAGCAGTTATCCGGGACAGGGGGCGCGGGAGCAGTTCTTC,CASSYPGQGAREQFF,TRBV7-2,NA,TRBJ2-1,TRBD1
TGTGCCATCAGTGACCCCCCGCTAGGCGAGCAGTTCTTC,CAISDPPLGEQFF,TRBV10-3,many,TRBJ2-1,NA
TGTGCCAGTAGTATCCTTTTAGGTGGAGGCAATCAGCCCCAGCATTTT,CASSILLGGGNQPQHF,TRBV19,NA,TRBJ1-5,NA
TGTGCCACCTCGGGCCCTGGAAACACCATATATTTT,CATSGPGNTIYF,TRBV24-1,NA,TRBJ1-3,NA
TGTGCCAGCAGCGCTCCCACCTACGAGCAGTACTTC,CASSAPTYEQYF,TRBV11-2,NA,TRBJ2-7,NA
TGTGCCAGCAGTTTGACTAGCTCCTACGAGCAGTACTTC,CASSLTSSYEQYF,TRBV12-3/TRBV12-4,few,TRBJ2-7,NA
TGTGCCAGCAGCTTAGTTTGGGACACTGAAGCTTTCTTT,CASSLVWDTEAFF,TRBV7-2,few,TRBJ1-1,NA
TGTGCCAGCAGCTCCTTGACAGGGGATCAGCCCCAGCATTTT,CASSSLTGDQPQHF,TRBV7-9,NA,TRBJ1-5,TRBD1
TGTGCCAGCAGTTTCCCCACAGTTAGCTCCTACAATGAGCAGTTCTTC,CASSFPTVSSYNEQFF,TRBV28,NA,TRBJ2-1,NA
TGTGCCAGCAGCGTAGGACGACAGGCCGCAACTAATGAAAAACTGTTTTTT,CASSVGRQAATNEKLFF,TRBV9,NA,TRBJ1-4,NA
TGTGCCAGCAGTTTAACGGAGACCCAGTACTTC,CASSLTETQYF,TRBV12-3/TRBV12-4,NA,TRBJ2-5,NA
TGTGCCAGCAGCTTGACCGGGACTAGCTCCCGGGAGGACATTCAGTACTTC,CASSLTGTSSREDIQYF,TRBV5-5,NA,TRBJ2-4,TRBD2
TGTGCCAGCAGCATGACAGGGGGCCCAGATACGCAGTATTTT,CASSMTGGPDTQYF,TRBV7-9,few,TRBJ2-3,TRBD1
TGTGCCAGCAGCACCCCACTCCACAATTCACCCCTCCACTTT,CASSTPLHNSPLHF,TRBV7-2,few,TRBJ1-6,NA
TGTGCCAGCAGTTACTCACCCTCCTACCCGACAGACCGTAACACCGGGGAGCTGTTTTTT,CASSYSPSYPTDRNTGELFF,TRBV6-2/TRBV6-3,NA,TRBJ2-2,NA
TGTGCCATCCAGCCGGGACTGACTCCCAATGAGCAGTTCTTC,CAIQPGLTPNEQFF,TRBV10-3,few,TRBJ2-1,NA
TGTGCCAGTAGTGGGGACAGATATGGCTACACCTTC,CASSGDRYGYTF,TRBV19,NA,TRBJ1-2,TRBD1
TGTGCCAGCACCCCTGGGGGGTGGGAAGAGACCCAGTACTTC,CASTPGGWEETQYF,TRBV28,NA,TRBJ2-5,NA
TGTGCCAGCAGCTTGAGACTAGCCCCCAATGAGCAGTTCTTC,CASSLRLAPNEQFF,TRBV5-5,NA,TRBJ2-1,TRBD2
TGTGCCAGCAGCGACGGGTCCTTCAATCAGCCCCAGCATTTT,CASSDGSFNQPQHF,TRBV5-4,NA,TRBJ1-5,NA
TGCGCCAGCAGCCAAGAGCAGGGGCGAAACGAGCAGTACTTC,CASSQEQGRNEQYF,TRBV4-1,once,TRBJ2-7,NA
TGCGCCAGCAGCTTGGCACTAGCGGATTACAATGAGCAGTTCTTC,CASSLALADYNEQFF,TRBV5-1,NA,TRBJ2-1,TRBD2
TGCGCCAGCAGCCAAGAGGCTAGCGGGTACAATGAGCAGTTCTTC,CASSQEASGYNEQFF,TRBV4-3,NA,TRBJ2-1,TRBD2
TGTGCCAGCAGCGTACGGACAGGATGGAATTCACCCCTCCACTTT,CASSVRTGWNSPLHF,TRBV9,NA,TRBJ1-6,TRBD1
TGCGCCAGCAGCCACGCCGGGACAATTAACACCGGGGAGCTGTTTTTT,CASSHAGTINTGELFF,TRBV4-3,few,TRBJ2-2,NA
TGCGCCAGCAGCCAAGCGGCCACCAAGGGGAAAAACATTCAGTACTTC,CASSQAATKGKNIQYF,TRBV4-3,NA,TRBJ2-4,NA
TGTGCCAGCAGTTATTTCAGCGGGAGGGACACAGATACGCAGTATTTT,CASSYFSGRDTDTQYF,TRBV6-5,NA,TRBJ2-3,TRBD2
TGTGCCAGTAGTATAAGCCCCCAGGAGGGCACTGAAGCTTTCTTT,CASSISPQEGTEAFF,TRBV19,NA,TRBJ1-1,NA
TGTGCCAGCAGCTTAATTGGGAATGAGCAGTTCTTC,CASSLIGNEQFF,TRBV7-3,many,TRBJ2-1,NA
TGTGCCAGCAGCGTAGAAGATTTCTATGGCTACACCTTC,CASSVEDFYGYTF,TRBV9,NA,TRBJ1-2,NA
TGTGCCATCAGTGAGTCCGGGGGAGAGGGGTACAATGAGCAGTTCTTC,CAISESGGEGYNEQFF,TRBV10-3,few,TRBJ2-1,NA
TGTGCCAGCAGCGATCTAGCGGGAGAGGATGAGCAGTTCTTC,CASSDLAGEDEQFF,TRBV27,NA,TRBJ2-1,TRBD2
TGTGCCAGCTCACTGGGGGCGAGGGAGCAGTACTTC,CASSLGAREQYF,TRBV28,many,TRBJ2-7,NA
TGTGCCAGCAGCCAGGGGACTAGCGTAGAGACCCAGTACTTC,CASSQGTSVETQYF,TRBV3-1/TRBV3-2,once,TRBJ2-5,TRBD2
TGCGCCAGCTCACCCCCTGAGACCCAGTACTTC,CASSPPETQYF,TRBV23-1,NA,TRBJ2-5,NA
TGTGCCAGCAGTCCCGAGGGCGGGGGCAATGGCTACACCTTC,CASSPEGGGNGYTF,TRBV6-5,NA,TRBJ1-2,NA
TGTGCCAGCAGTCGGAACCCGGGACAGGGCGCGGATGAGCAGTTCTTC,CASSRNPGQGADEQFF,TRBV6-2/TRBV6-3,few,TRBJ2-1,TRBD1
TGTGCCAGCAGCCCCTCACCAGGGCTGTCCTACGAGCAGTACTTC,CASSPSPGLSYEQYF,TRBV7-2,NA,TRBJ2-7,NA
TGTGCCACCAGAGGGGCCGGGACAGGGTCCTACGAGCAGTACTTC,CATRGAGTGSYEQYF,TRBV27,NA,TRBJ2-7,TRBD1
TGTGCCAGCAGTTCAAGACAGGGAGCGTACACTGAAGCTTTCTTT,CASSSRQGAYTEAFF,TRBV6-5,NA,TRBJ1-1,TRBD1
TGTGCCAGCAGTTTATTTATTGACAGGCGGTACGAGCAGTACTTC,CASSLFIDRRYEQYF,TRBV27,many,TRBJ2-7,NA
TGTGCCAGCAGTTTATCGAAAGGGGCGGGCATTCAGTACTTC,CASSLSKGAGIQYF,TRBV27,NA,TRBJ2-4,NA
TGTGCCAGCAGTGAACTGGGGGGGGGCAGGAATCAGCCCCAGCATTTT,CASSELGGGRNQPQHF,TRBV6-1,NA,TRBJ1-5,NA
TGTGCCACCAGCAGTAACAGGTTCAATGAGCAGTTCTTC,CATSSNRFNEQFF,TRBV15,NA,TRBJ2-1,NA
TGCGCCAGCAGCCAAATGGACAGGGATGATGAAAAACTGTTTTTT,CASSQMDRDDEKLFF,TRBV4-3,NA,TRBJ1-4,TRBD1
TGTGCCACCAGCAGAGATCTGTTCGGGCAGGCCCTTAGTAATGAAAAACTGTTTTTT,CATSRDLFGQALSNEKLFF,TRBV15,NA,TRBJ1-4,NA